The present T cell receptor beta chain was sequenced within a study of blood T cell repertoires in COVID-19. This clone was seen only a few times. Additional DNA sequences in this sample encode the identical CDR3. The CDR3 is made up of 15 amino acids. V gave up 0 bases and J gave up 4 bases; unmatched junction bases: 3. Germline CDR1 is MNHEY and CDR2 is SVGAGI. Sequencing was performed with immunoSEQ multiplex PCR; in TCRdb, only in-frame clones are kept and a portion is missing. Of 250,000 to 350,000 clones listed, 75% to 95% are singletons. The chain is built from TRBV6-5 and TRBJ1-5; TRBD1 matches at 7 bases. Sequencing was carried out using peripheral blood. This TCR came from a woman in her twenties or thirties with COVID-19, enrolled during active disease. CDR3 sequence reads: CASSYSSGGNQPQHF. CDR3 nucleotides: TGTGCCAGCAGTTACTCGTCAGGGGGGAATCAGCCCCAGCATTTT.